A single sample gave rise to the 10 T cell receptor beta chains below, sequenced in a study of metastatic and nonmetastatic thyroid tumors. MiXCR was used by TCRdb to re-call the PCR reads. The table lists around 45,000 clones, about 4% of them singletons. Ahead of thyroid surgery, no patient had received treatment of any kind. Sequenced sample: blood. Receptors originate from a female donor with papillary thyroid cancer or a benign thyroid nodule (not recorded which). Some clones in this sample may be carry-over from other donors' samples.

This clone was counted many times. The V call is TRBV20-1, the J call TRBJ1-1; a possible D gene is TRBD1 (5 bases). With 0 bases removed from V and 7 bases from J, the gap between germline ends came to 12 bases. There are 13 residues in the CDR3. Per the germline V gene, CDR1 is DFQATT and CDR2 is SNEGSKA (reference sequence). The CDR3 is CSARDVGGNEAFF. As DNA, the CDR3 is TGCAGTGCTAGAGATGTGGGGGGGAATGAAGCTTTCTTT.

This clone was seen at least ten times. The chain links TRBV6-5 to TRBJ1-5; D remains ambiguous. Trimming removed 0 bases at V and 5 bases at J, with 11 bases between. The CDR3 length is 15 residues. Germline V gives CDR1 MNHEY, CDR2 SVGAGI. CDR3 nucleotides: TGTGCCAGCAGTTACTCGGCCAATAGTGATCAGCCCCAGCATTTT. Protein: CASSYSANSDQPQHF.

This clone was seen repeatedly, ten times or more. This rearrangement joins TRBV4-2 to TRBJ2-7; 7 bases map to TRBD1. This CDR3 has 16 residues. Trimming at V came to 0 bases and at J to 2 bases, leaving 7 bases not matched to a gene. From germline, CDR1 is LGHNA and CDR2 YNFKEQ. The chain's CDR3 is CASSQDPGTEAYEQYF. The CDR3 DNA is TGTGCCAGCAGCCAAGACCCTGGGACAGAAGCCTACGAGCAGTACTTC.

This clone was counted at least ten times. This chain links TRBV5-1 with TRBJ2-7; D remains unclear. V was trimmed by 2 bases and J by 5 bases, leaving 14 bases between them. CDR1 is SGHRS and CDR2 is YFSETQ in the germline V gene. This CDR3 region has 14 residues. CDR3 region: CASSLSGRQDEQYF. The CDR3, as DNA: TGCGCCAGCAGCTTATCGGGCAGGCAGGACGAGCAGTACTTC.

This clone has more than one count but fewer than ten. V is TRBV27 and J is TRBJ2-3; D gene ambiguous. V gave up 11 bases and J gave up 0 bases, with 12 bases separating them. Per germline, CDR1 MNHEY and CDR2 SMNVEV (reference sequence). The CDR3 loop spans 13 amino acids. In DNA, the CDR3 is TGTGCCGGCCGGAAACTTAGCACAGATACGCAGTATTTT. Amino acid sequence: CAGRKLSTDTQYF.

This clone was observed at least ten times. V gene TRBV7-6 combines with J gene TRBJ2-7, with 7 bases matching TRBD2. V gave up 0 bases and J gave up 2 bases; unmatched junction bases: 4. CDR1 and CDR2 from the germline V gene are SGHVS and FNYEAQ. The CDR3 sequence is 15 residues long. CDR3 sequence: CASSLAGGGAYEQYF. The CDR3 bases are TGTGCCAGCAGCTTAGCTGGCGGGGGTGCCTACGAGCAGTACTTC.

This clone was counted at least ten times. A read error is possible here, since a much larger clone lies one base away. V is TRBV19 and J is TRBJ1-2; a weak D match, TRBD1 (6 bases). The CDR3 is 15 amino acids. The germline V gene has CDR1 LNHDA and CDR2 SQIVND (reference sequence). V lost 9 bases and J lost 2, with 19 bases in between. The CDR3 sequence is CASYGQRRRNYGYTF. CDR3 in DNA: TGTGCCAGCTACGGACAGAGAAGGAGGAACTATGGCTACACCTTC.

This clone was counted at least ten times. This chain connects TRBV18 to TRBJ2-7, with TRBD1 matching over 10 bases. Germline V CDR1 and CDR2: KGHSH, LQKENI. After removal of 7 bases from V and 2 bases from J, the junction contained 5 bases not matched to a gene. The CDR3 is 14 amino acids. CDR3: CASFPGQGTYEQYF. Here the CDR3 DNA reads TGTGCCAGCTTTCCGGGACAGGGGACCTACGAGCAGTACTTC. The full variable domain, with the rest looked up from reference TRBV18 and TRBJ2-7, is NAGVMQNPRHLVRRRGQEARLRCSPMKGHSHVYWYRQLPEEGLKFMVYLQKENIIDESGMPKERFSAEFPKEGPSILRIQQVVRGDSAAYFCASFPGQGTYEQYFGPGTRLTVT.

In this sample, this clone turned up many times. J is TRBJ2-7 and V is TRBV12-3 or TRBV12-4, with a possible D match to TRBD1 (6 bases). Trimming left V 6 bases short and J 3 bases short, with 15 bases between. This CDR3 comprises 14 residues. In DNA, the CDR3 is TGTGCCAGCAGCGCTCGGGACACCAGCTACGAGCAGTACTTC. Its translation: CASSARDTSYEQYF.

The sample holds many counts of this clone. The J gene is TRBJ1-2, the V gene TRBV2; D not certain. Trimming took off 6 bases at V and 8 bases at J, with 13 bases between the two ends. Germline V gene data show CDR1 as SNHLY and CDR2 as FYNNEI. The CDR3 covers 12 residues. CDR3 sequence reads: CASSGEVEGYTF. The CDR3 DNA follows: TGTGCCAGCAGCGGGGAAGTAGAAGGCTACACCTTC.